This T cell receptor (beta chain) was recovered during a study of CD8 T cells in Susac syndrome. Random hexamers primed reverse transcription of about 0.5 to 1 ug RNA. TCRdb fed the immunoSEQ multiplex PCR reads into MiXCR, producing one record per CDR3 protein. Here the sample spans 75,000 to 100,000 distinct CDR3 sequences, roughly 94% being singletons. The CDR3 length is 14 residues. Germline CDR1 and CDR2: DFQATT and SNEGSKA (reference sequence). V trimming: 1 base; J trimming: 5 bases; junction bases outside the gene matches: 7. Sequencing targeted TCR beta in T cells from blood (CD8+ and CD4+). CD8+ and CD4+ T cells were negatively isolated; TEMRA cells were FACS-enriched.

This chain uses TRBV20-1 with TRBJ2-7; TRBD1 matches at 8 bases. This TCR came from a human donor in good health. The material sequenced was CD8+ T cells from PBMCs. The CDR3 spells CSARGQDRAHEQYF. CDR3 DNA sequence: TGCAGTGCTAGAGGCCAGGACAGGGCCCACGAGCAGTACTTC.